This TCR beta chain was profiled in a study of blood T cell repertoires in COVID-19. Whole-study context: PBMCs, B-cell-depleted T cells, or T cells were the source of the cDNA or gDNA that made up the material.

Per the authors' pipeline: From reference gene primer amplification, estimates of nucleated cell counts were derived. Only in-frame clones appear in the TCRdb table, and some are missing; sequencing was by immunoSEQ multiplex PCR. The V and J calls and clone size were taken over from that table, and D and trimming were inferred from the DNA. The repertoire holds about 260,000 clones, with around 87% as singletons. Germline CDR1 MNHEY, CDR2 SVGAGI. This CDR3 region has 16 residues. The V end was cut by 0 bases, the J end by 1 base, with 7 bases between. Sequencing input: peripheral blood. The rearrangement uses TRBV6-5 and TRBJ2-6; weak D call: TRBD1 (6 bases). The TCR sequence derives from a woman in her forties who had recovered from COVID-19. CDR3 coding DNA: TGTGCCAGCAGTTACTCAGGGGGTTCTGGGGCCAACGTCCTGACTTTC. Residues: CASSYSGGSGANVLTF.